The 11 T cell receptor beta chains listed next were all sequenced from one sample in a study of identical twins. Via MiXCR, TCRdb re-called the 5' RACE reads, giving one row per CDR3 protein. This table has approximately 1.8 million distinct CDR3 sequences, about 32% appearing once. Sample: cord blood. Receptors originate from a newborn girl in good health.

This clonotype has more than one count but fewer than ten. The chain carries TRBV20-1 and TRBJ2-3, with 10 bases identical to TRBD2. V lost 3 bases to trimming and J lost 3 bases; unmatched junction nucleotides: 6. Germline CDR1 is DFQATT and CDR2 is SNEGSKA (reference sequence). The CDR3 sequence is 15 residues long. CDR3 sequence: CSARRGLALTDTQYF. The CDR3 nucleotides are TGCAGTGCTAGGAGGGGACTAGCGCTTACAGATACGCAGTATTTT.

The chain has TRBV12-3 or TRBV12-4 and TRBJ1-1; weak D call: TRBD1 (6 bases). V was cut by 6 bases and J by 3 bases, with 20 bases left in between. The CDR3 covers 16 residues. The CDR3 bases are TGTGCCAGCAGGCGGACAAGGGGGTCCGGGGACACTGAAGCTTTCTTT. It specifies CASRRTRGSGDTEAFF.

The gene calls are TRBV3-1 and TRBJ1-1; 8 bases are shared with TRBD1. This CDR3 is built from 14 residues. Germline values: CDR1 LGHDT, CDR2 YNNKEL (reference sequence). V dropped 2 bases and J dropped 9; count of bases not matched to a gene: 8. CDR3 DNA sequence: TGTGCCAGCAGCCAAAACGACCAGGGGGCTCAAGCTTTCTTT. Translating it yields CASSQNDQGAQAFF.

About this clonotype: One end of the junction does not line up with germline, which may come from a read error. The V call is TRBV2, the J call TRBJ1-5; perhaps TRBD1 as D (6 bases). CDR1 is SNHLY and CDR2 is FYNNEI in the germline V gene. The length of the CDR3 is 15 residues. DNA for the CDR3: TGTACCAGCAGAGAACAGGGAAATAGCAATCAGCCCCAGCATTTT. This gives the protein CTSREQGNSNQPQHF.

The chain employs TRBV7-9 and TRBJ2-5; TRBD2 aligns across 9 bases. The CDR3 has 14 amino acids. V shed 2 bases, J shed 11 bases, and the junction held 9 bases outside the gene matches. The germline CDR1 and CDR2 sequences are SEHNR and FQNEAQ (reference sequence). The CDR3 bases are TGTGCCAGCAGCTTAAGTCTAGCGGGAAGTGAGCAGTACTTC. Its translation: CASSLSLAGSEQYF.

In the case of this clonotype: The conserved phenylalanine or tryptophan is not found at the CDR3 terminus, so this likely reflects a read error. The V gene is TRBV27, the J gene TRBJ2-1; D call uncertain. Between the trimmed V and J ends, which lost 5 bases and 2 bases, there was a span of 16 bases. In germline, CDR1 is MNHEY, CDR2 SMNVEV (reference sequence). This CDR3 has 16 residues. CDR3: CASSDWTLGPYNEQFL. CDR3 nucleotide sequence: TGTGCCAGCAGTGATTGGACCTTGGGTCCCTACAATGAGCAGTTCTTA.

The chain links TRBV20-1 to TRBJ2-1; perhaps D is TRBD1 or TRBD2 (5 bases each). Trimming took off 0 bases at V and 6 bases at J, with 18 bases between the two ends. The CDR3 contains 16 residues. Germline V gene lookup returns CDR1 DFQATT and CDR2 SNEGSKA (reference sequence). The CDR3 sequence: CSARDERTPSGNEQFF. The CDR3, as DNA: TGCAGTGCTAGAGATGAGCGGACACCTTCCGGCAATGAGCAGTTCTTC.

This clonotype was found a few times. This rearrangement joins TRBV6-5 to TRBJ1-1, with D maybe TRBD1 (5 bases). In germline, CDR1 is MNHEY, CDR2 SVGAGI. The ends were cut back, 7 bases at V and 5 bases at J, with 17 bases in the middle. The CDR3 totals 14 residues. The CDR3 spells CASTLAGWGTEAFF. CDR3 DNA: TGTGCCAGCACATTGGCAGGATGGGGGACTGAAGCTTTCTTT.

The chain combines TRBV4-1 with TRBJ2-4; D unresolved. TRBJ2-7 matches the DNA end more closely, so the J call is doubtful. CDR1 and CDR2 (germline): MGHRA, YSYEKL. This CDR3 is built from 15 residues. The CDR3, as DNA: TGCGCCAGCAGCCAAGAGGGCCACAGCTCCTACGAGCAGTACTTC. This encodes CASSQEGHSSYEQYF.

The genes are TRBV5-1 and TRBJ1-1, with 9 bases matching TRBD1. This CDR3 comprises 14 residues. After removal of 3 bases from V and 4 bases from J, the junction contained 4 bases not matched to a gene. Germline CDR1 SGHRS, CDR2 YFSETQ. CDR3 residues: CASSSAGQGTEAFF. The CDR3 DNA sequence: TGCGCCAGCAGCTCAGCGGGACAGGGCACTGAAGCTTTCTTT. Full variable domain (rest looked up from reference TRBV5-1 and TRBJ1-1): KAGVTQTPRYLIKTRGQQVTLSCSPISGHRSVSWYQQTPGQGLQFLFEYFSETQRNKGNFPGRFSGRQFSNSRSEMNVSTLELGDSALYLCASSSAGQGTEAFFGQGTRLTVV.

The chain combines TRBV6-6 with TRBJ1-5, with 9 bases lining up with TRBD1. The CDR3 is made up of 17 amino acids. J was trimmed by 0 bases and V by 7 bases; bases with no gene match: 10. Per the germline V gene, CDR1 is MNHNY and CDR2 is SVGAGI (reference sequence). The CDR3 here is CASTRRTGANSNQPQHF. CDR3 bases: TGTGCCAGCACCAGACGGACAGGGGCAAATAGCAATCAGCCCCAGCATTTT.